This T cell receptor (beta chain) was sequenced during a study of cytomegalovirus exposure and HLA in healthy donors. Across the whole study: The 130 or so validation repertoires were reported in a later analysis to have been generated on the same platform as the roughly 670 first-cohort repertoires.

Per the germline V gene, CDR1 is SGHTA and CDR2 is FQGNSA. This CDR3 is built from 17 residues. V gave up 3 bases and J gave up 0 bases, with 18 bases separating them. As concerns this clone: As yet, its antigen is unknown.

The assay was immunoSEQ multiplex PCR, and TCRdb's table has in-frame clones only and misses some. This sample has nearly 200,000 clones, with approximately 82% found just once. Study-level results: The study listed some 160 cytomegalovirus-associated TCR beta chains. Among the CMV-associated chains, a few were confirmed in vitro as specific for CMV antigens.

This rearrangement joins TRBV7-2 to TRBJ2-7, with a possible D match to TRBD2 (5 bases). Sequencing was done on a sample of PBMCs. The TCR sequence derives from a woman in her twenties or thirties in good health and CMV-seropositive. CDR3 region: CASSFYPLRAYSYEQYF. In nucleotides, the CDR3 is TGTGCCAGCAGCTTCTATCCTCTGCGGGCCTACTCCTACGAGCAGTACTTC.